The 10 T cell receptor beta chains listed next were all sequenced from one sample in a study of human T cells and chemical hapten exposure (dated by TCRdb to the early 2020s). Libraries were constructed by RACE. Instrument used: NextSeq 500. Using fastp trimming at Q25 and MiXCR clonotype assembly, TCRdb reanalyzed the public sequencing data and kept in-frame beta chains. Identical CDR3 proteins give one entry, which carries the most common genes and DNA. Recorded for this sample are around 99,000 distinct CDR3 sequences; approximately 11% of them occurred a single time. Roughly 2% of the sample rests with the top ten. This specimen's time point label, interpreted: patch test 2, 6 weeks after DPC sensitization. This specimen's treatment or condition label, interpreted: therapeutic diphenylcyclopropenone sensitization with weekly scalp DPC. Here the sequenced sample was whole blood, taken in connection with sensitization to the hapten diphenylcyclopropenone (DPC). These receptors were obtained from a man in his forties with alopecia areata. Some clones in this sample may be carry-over from other donors' samples.

The gene calls are TRBV29-1 and TRBJ1-2; D possibly corresponds to TRBD1 (5 bases). Germline loops: CDR1 SQVTM, CDR2 ANQGSEA. This CDR3 comprises 12 residues. Deletions cut 6 bases from V and 2 bases from J, with 10 bases between. The CDR3 DNA is TGCAGCGTCCGGACATCAAACTATGGCTACACCTTC. This translates into CSVRTSNYGYTF.

This clonotype appeared many times. The chain couples TRBV28 to TRBJ2-7; D might be TRBD1 (6 bases). This CDR3 is built from 14 residues. Trimming stripped 5 bases from V and 3 bases from J, with 14 bases between. Germline-derived CDR1 and CDR2 are MDHEN and SYDVKM. The CDR3 is CASSLHEQGYEQYF. The CDR3 DNA sequence: TGTGCCAGCAGTCTACACGAACAGGGCTACGAGCAGTACTTC.

This clonotype was observed a few times. The gene calls are TRBV20-1 and TRBJ2-7, with D possibly TRBD2 on 6 matching bases. The germline V and J ends were trimmed by 0 bases and 3 bases, with 15 bases remaining between them. Germline CDR1 and CDR2: DFQATT and SNEGSKA (reference sequence). The CDR3 loop spans 15 amino acids. Written as DNA, the CDR3 is TGCAGTGCTAGAGAGCTGTCGGGAGTGCTCTACGAGCAGTACTTC. This codes for CSARELSGVLYEQYF.

This clonotype was recorded a few times. The J gene is TRBJ1-2, the V gene TRBV7-9; D uncertain. The V gene's germline CDR1 is SEHNR and CDR2 FQNEAQ (reference sequence). The V gene lost 1 base and the J gene lost 5 bases, with 14 bases spanning the gap. CDR3 length: 15 residues. In nucleotides, the CDR3 is TGTGCCAGCAGCTTAGATCGGCAGTGGGTGTATGGCTACACCTTC. As protein: CASSLDRQWVYGYTF.

This clonotype was detected only once. This sequence joins TRBV3-1 and TRBJ2-2; 12 positions agree with TRBD2. V shed 3 bases, J shed 5 bases, and the junction held 4 bases outside the gene matches. The V gene's germline CDR1 is LGHDT and CDR2 YNNKEL (reference sequence). The CDR3 length is 16 residues. In DNA form, the CDR3 reads TGTGCCAGCAGCCACAGACTAGCGGGAGAGACCGGGGAGCTGTTTTTT. It encodes CASSHRLAGETGELFF. Full variable domain (remainder filled in from reference TRBV3-1 and TRBJ2-2): DTAVSQTPKYLVTQMGNDKSIKCEQNLGHDTMYWYKQDSKKFLKIMFSYNNKELIINETVPNRFSPKSPDKAHLNLHINSLELGDSAVYFCASSHRLAGETGELFFGEGSRLTVL.

This clonotype was seen many times. V and J are TRBV6-1 and TRBJ1-1; 7 bases match TRBD1. There are 15 residues in the CDR3. Per the germline V gene, CDR1 is MNHNS and CDR2 is SASEGT. V lost 2 bases and J lost 1; bases outside the gene matches: 4. The CDR3 nucleotides read TGTGCCAGCAGTGAAAGGGACAGATCGAACACTGAAGCTTTCTTT. It specifies CASSERDRSNTEAFF.

CDR3 in amino acids: CSVPQRTDTQYF. Written as DNA, the CDR3 is TGCAGCGTTCCCCAGAGGACAGATACGCAGTATTTT. The rearrangement uses TRBV29-1 and TRBJ2-3; no definite D call. This CDR3 is 12 amino acids long. Germline V lookup: CDR1 SQVTM, CDR2 ANQGSEA. V lost 5 bases and J lost 3, with 9 bases in between.

This clonotype has just a few counts. The CDR3 DNA sequence: TGTGCCAGCAGTCCGGAGATCTATGGCTACACCTTC. Protein sequence: CASSPEIYGYTF. The chain combines TRBV28 with TRBJ1-2; D is undetermined. The CDR3 covers 12 residues. CDR1 MDHEN and CDR2 SYDVKM come from the germline V gene. The germline V and J ends were trimmed by 5 bases and 4 bases, with 8 bases remaining between them.

This clonotype was detected a few times. This chain uses TRBV19 with TRBJ1-5, with D maybe TRBD1 (5 bases). V was shortened by 3 bases and J by 7 bases, with 13 bases between the two germline ends. The CDR3 runs to 14 residues. Germline V gene data show CDR1 as LNHDA and CDR2 as SQIVND (reference sequence). The CDR3 DNA is TGTGCCAGTAGTATTAGCCAGGGTAAGCAGCCCCAGCATTTT. Its translation is CASSISQGKQPQHF.

This clonotype was recorded many times. The CDR3 here is CAGSLGYGYTF. The CDR3 bases are TGTGCCGGATCGCTCGGCTATGGCTACACCTTC. The chain joins TRBV30 to TRBJ1-2, with unresolved D. Trimming cost V 8 bases and J 4 bases, with 11 bases left between them. CDR1 is GTSNPN and CDR2 is SVGIG in the germline V gene (reference sequence). The CDR3 sequence is 11 residues long.